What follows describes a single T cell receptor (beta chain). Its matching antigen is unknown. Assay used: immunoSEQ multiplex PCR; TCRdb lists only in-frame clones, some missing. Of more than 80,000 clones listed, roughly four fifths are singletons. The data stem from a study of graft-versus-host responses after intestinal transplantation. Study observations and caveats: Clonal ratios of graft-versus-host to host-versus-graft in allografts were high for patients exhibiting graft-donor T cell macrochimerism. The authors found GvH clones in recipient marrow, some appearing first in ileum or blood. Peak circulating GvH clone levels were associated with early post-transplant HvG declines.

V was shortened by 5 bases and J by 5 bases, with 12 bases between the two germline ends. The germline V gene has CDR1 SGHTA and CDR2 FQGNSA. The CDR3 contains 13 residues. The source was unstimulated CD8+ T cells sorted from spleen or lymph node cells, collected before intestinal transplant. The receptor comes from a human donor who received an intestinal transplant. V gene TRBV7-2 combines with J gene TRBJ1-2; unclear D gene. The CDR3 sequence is CASSHTLFYGYTF. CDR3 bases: TGTGCCAGCAGCCACACACTGTTTTATGGCTACACCTTC.